The 19 T cell receptor beta chains listed next were all sequenced from one sample in a study of cytomegalovirus exposure and HLA in healthy donors. The PCR was carried out with 60 Vbeta primers and 13 Jbeta primers. Clones were read by immunoSEQ multiplex PCR, and TCRdb kept only the in-frame ones, dropping some. The sample has fewer than 130,000 clones, about 80% seen once. The sample was PBMCs. The receptors here all came from a woman between 35 and 50 years old in good health and CMV-seronegative.

V gene TRBV10-3 combines with J gene TRBJ2-1, with a possible D match to TRBD1 (6 bases). Germline V gene data show CDR1 as ENHRY and CDR2 as SYGVKD. CDR3 length: 16 residues. V dropped 1 base and J dropped 1 base, with 11 bases sitting between them. CDR3: CAISEYRQDSYNEQFF. CDR3 nucleotides: TGTGCCATCAGTGAGTATCGACAGGATTCCTACAATGAGCAGTTCTTC.

This clone was detected once. The chain recombines TRBV28 with TRBJ2-1; 13 bases map to TRBD2. The germline CDR1 and CDR2 sequences are MDHEN and SYDVKM. After removal of 5 bases from V and 5 bases from J, the junction contained 6 bases not matched to a gene. CDR3 length: 16 residues. CDR3 DNA sequence: TGTGCCAGCAGTGGTACTAGCGGGAGGGCCCACAATGAGCAGTTCTTC. Amino acid sequence: CASSGTSGRAHNEQFF.

The V call is TRBV2, the J call TRBJ2-7; 12 positions match TRBD2. Germline CDR1 is SNHLY and CDR2 is FYNNEI. The CDR3 totals 13 residues. V lost 7 bases to trimming and J lost 6 bases; unmatched junction nucleotides: 4. CDR3 sequence: CASTSGRASEQYF. In nucleotides, the CDR3 is TGTGCCAGCACTAGCGGGAGGGCCTCCGAGCAGTACTTC.

This clone was observed once. V and J are TRBV10-1 and TRBJ2-1; 10 bases match TRBD1. V was pared by 7 bases and J by 7 bases, with 10 bases of the junction left unmatched. CDR3 length equals 15 residues. Germline V CDR1 and CDR2: WNHNN, SYGVQD (reference sequence). The CDR3 loop reads CASTPGTGDTNEQFF. Here the CDR3 DNA reads TGCGCCAGCACTCCGGGGACAGGGGATACAAATGAGCAGTTCTTC.

The chain couples TRBV28 to TRBJ1-2; 7 bases align to TRBD1. Germline CDR1 and CDR2: MDHEN and SYDVKM. V lost 2 bases and J lost 5; bases outside the gene matches: 5. CDR3 length equals 14 residues. The CDR3 sequence: CASSLTGTEYGYTF. CDR3 coding DNA: TGTGCCAGCAGTTTAACGGGGACAGAGTATGGCTACACCTTC.

The chain recombines TRBV18 with TRBJ2-1; TRBD2 agrees at 10 bases. Germline V gene sequence: CDR1 KGHSH, CDR2 LQKENI. The trim removed 2 bases at V and 7 bases at J, leaving 8 bases unmatched. This CDR3 spans 16 amino acids. Here the CDR3 reads CASSPASGGARNEQFF. The DNA for the CDR3 is TGTGCCAGCTCACCAGCCAGCGGGGGGGCTCGGAATGAGCAGTTCTTC.

The chain carries TRBV19 and TRBJ1-3; a possible D gene is TRBD1 (5 bases). Per the germline V gene, CDR1 is LNHDA and CDR2 is SQIVND (reference sequence). CDR3 size: 14 residues. V gave up 11 bases and J gave up 2 bases, with 16 bases separating them. The CDR3: CAPQRRAPGNTIYF. The CDR3, as DNA: TGTGCCCCCCAACGCAGGGCCCCTGGAAACACCATATATTTT. Full variable domain (outside the CDR3, taken from reference TRBV19 and TRBJ1-3): DGGITQSPKYLFRKEGQNVTLSCEQNLNHDAMYWYRQDPGQGLRLIYYSQIVNDFQKGDIAEGYSVSREKKESFPLTVTSAQKNPTAFYLCAPQRRAPGNTIYFGEGSWLTVV.

This chain connects TRBV27 to TRBJ1-3, with 7 bases aligning to TRBD1. Losses at the gene ends were 6 bases for V and 4 bases for J; bases not matched to a gene: 9. The CDR3 extends over 15 amino acids. Germline loops: CDR1 MNHEY, CDR2 SMNVEV (reference sequence). CDR3 DNA sequence: TGTGCCAGCAGCACACAGACAGGGTCAGGAAACACCATATATTTT. Protein: CASSTQTGSGNTIYF.

Regarding this clone: Distinct nucleotide sequences in the sample also encode this CDR3. This chain joins TRBV9 and TRBJ1-6; D is undetermined. This CDR3 has 13 residues. Between the trimmed V and J ends, which lost 2 bases and 6 bases, there was a span of 6 bases. From germline, CDR1 is SGDLS and CDR2 YYNGEE. The CDR3 nucleotides read TGTGCCAGCAGCGTGGCAAGTAATTCACCCCTCCACTTT. This sequence encodes CASSVASNSPLHF.

This sequence joins TRBV5-1 and TRBJ2-3; 8 nucleotides align to TRBD2. This CDR3 spans 20 amino acids. Germline-derived CDR1 and CDR2 are SGHRS and YFSETQ. V dropped 1 base and J dropped 5; count of bases not matched to a gene: 21. CDR3 sequence (DNA): TGCGCCAGCAGCTTGAGAACCGGGACTAGAGGCTTCGAATGGGGAGATACGCAGTATTTT. This encodes CASSLRTGTRGFEWGDTQYF. Drawing the rest from reference TRBV5-1 and TRBJ2-3, the complete variable domain is KAGVTQTPRYLIKTRGQQVTLSCSPISGHRSVSWYQQTPGQGLQFLFEYFSETQRNKGNFPGRFSGRQFSNSRSEMNVSTLELGDSALYLCASSLRTGTRGFEWGDTQYFGPGTRLTVL.

The V gene is TRBV14, the J gene TRBJ1-2, with D possibly TRBD1 on 5 matching bases. The CDR3 covers 13 residues. V was clipped by 1 base and J by 5 bases, with 8 bases between them. Germline V gives CDR1 SGHDN, CDR2 FVKESK. This CDR3 reads CASSQGPGYGYTF. CDR3 bases: TGTGCCAGCAGCCAAGGGCCAGGGTATGGCTACACCTTC.

The chain links TRBV20-1 to TRBJ2-1; no clear D. V lost 3 bases and J 4 bases, leaving 4 bases between the germline ends. Per the germline V gene, CDR1 is DFQATT and CDR2 is SNEGSKA (reference sequence). The CDR3 consists of 11 residues. CDR3 residues: CSASRYNEQFF. As DNA, the CDR3 is TGCAGTGCTAGTCGGTACAATGAGCAGTTCTTC.

The V and J genes are TRBV6-1 and TRBJ2-3, with TRBD2 identical over 7 bases. Per the germline V gene, CDR1 is MNHNS and CDR2 is SASEGT. The CDR3 runs 13 residues. V was clipped by 4 bases and J by 2 bases; unmatched bases: 0. In nucleotides, the CDR3 is TGTGCCAGCAGTGGGGACTACACAGATACGCAGTATTTT. Translated: CASSGDYTDTQYF.

The gene calls are TRBV5-1 and TRBJ2-3, with 8 bases fitting TRBD2. The V gene's germline CDR1 is SGHRS and CDR2 YFSETQ. The CDR3 consists of 17 residues. Losses at the gene ends were 4 bases for V and 6 bases for J; bases not matched to a gene: 16. The CDR3 is CASSRAGSGGRVDTQYF. CDR3 nucleotide sequence: TGCGCCAGCAGCCGGGCGGGAAGCGGGGGTCGGGTCGATACGCAGTATTTT.

The chain joins TRBV7-2 to TRBJ2-5, with D unresolved. The CDR3 has 15 residues. V was cut by 5 bases and J by 0 bases, with 13 bases left in between. Germline V CDR1 and CDR2: SGHTA, FQGNSA. CDR3 loop: CASSPRPDYQETQYF. CDR3 DNA: TGTGCCAGCAGCCCGCGGCCAGATTACCAAGAGACCCAGTACTTC. Full variable domain (rest looked up from reference TRBV7-2 and TRBJ2-5): GAGVSQSPSNKVTEKGKDVELRCDPISGHTALYWYRQSLGQGLEFLIYFQGNSAPDKSGLPSDRFSAERTGGSVSTLTIQRTQQEDSAVYLCASSPRPDYQETQYFGPGTRLLVL.

The V gene is TRBV10-3, the J gene TRBJ2-3; 8 bases map to TRBD2. This CDR3 spans 16 amino acids. Germline CDR1 is ENHRY and CDR2 is SYGVKD. The trim removed 6 bases at V and 2 bases at J, leaving 10 bases unmatched. The CDR3 sequence: CAISPTLAGYTDTQYF. The CDR3 nucleotides are TGTGCCATCAGCCCGACTCTAGCGGGCTACACAGATACGCAGTATTTT.

V and J are TRBV19 and TRBJ1-1, with 7 bases lining up with TRBD1. Losses at the gene ends were 3 bases for V and 11 bases for J; bases not matched to a gene: 12. CDR1 LNHDA and CDR2 SQIVND come from the germline V gene (reference sequence). The CDR3 runs to 14 residues. The CDR3 DNA sequence: TGTGCCAGTAGTATGGCGGGACAGTTCTCCGGGGCTTTCTTT. Amino acids: CASSMAGQFSGAFF.

J is TRBJ1-6 and V is TRBV18; D possibly corresponds to TRBD1 (5 bases). Germline lookup yields CDR1 KGHSH and CDR2 LQKENI. This CDR3 has 15 residues. V lost 3 bases to trimming and J lost 8 bases, with 14 bases between them. CDR3 sequence: CASSPRVGGDSPLHF. DNA of the CDR3: TGTGCCAGCTCACCCAGGGTTGGGGGGGATTCACCCCTCCACTTT.

On this clone: Other DNA sequences in this specimen translate into the identical CDR3. This chain links TRBV4-3 with TRBJ2-3, with 7 nucleotides matching TRBD2. In germline, CDR1 is LGHNA, CDR2 YSLEER. The length of the CDR3 is 17 residues. J lost 1 base, V lost 3 bases, and 10 bases had no gene match. The CDR3 DNA reads TGCGCCAGCAGCCAGGATCTTGGCGGGAGTGGCACAGATACGCAGTATTTT. It translates to CASSQDLGGSGTDTQYF.